The rows below give T cell receptor beta chains drawn from one sample of a study of T cells in Graves' hyperthyroidism and ophthalmopathy. TCRdb called the multiplex PCR reads again in MiXCR, with one record for every CDR3 protein. The sample carries roughly 630,000 distinct CDR3 sequences, around 16% recorded once. Sample: blood. These receptors all stem from a young woman with Graves' hyperthyroidism. The CDR3 runs from the conserved cysteine through the conserved F or W. D genes are given only for firm matches. The listing skips clone size in some rows; elsewhere it reads once, few, many or a size class.

D gene,clone size,J gene,V gene,CDR3 DNA,CDR3 protein
-,many,TRBJ1-1,TRBV10-3,TGTGCCATCAGTACCAACGGTCCGAACACTGAAGCTTTCTTT,CAISTNGPNTEAFF
TRBD1,many,TRBJ2-7,TRBV3-1,TGTGCCAGCAGCCCCCTATCCAACAGGGGACCCTACGAGCAGTACTTC,CASSPLSNRGPYEQYF
-,many,TRBJ1-4,TRBV30,TGTGCCTGGAGTCCAGCAACTAATGAAAAACTGTTTTTT,CAWSPATNEKLFF
-,many,TRBJ1-1,TRBV20-1,TGCAGTGCTAGGGGTCCGGCCTCCTCCACTGAAGCTTTCTTT,CSARGPASSTEAFF
TRBD1,few,TRBJ2-7,TRBV12-3/TRBV12-4,TGTGCCAGCAAAACAGTGGCCGGGACAGGGGGCGAGCAGTACTTC,CASKTVAGTGGEQYF
-,-,TRBJ1-2,TRBV7-9,TGTGCCATAGGCCCGCATGGCAGTGGCGACTATGGCTACACCTTC,CAIGPHGSGDYGYTF
TRBD2,many,TRBJ2-2,TRBV3-1,TGTGCCAGCAGCCTGGGAGCGGGAGGAGGTAACACCGGGGAGCTGTTTTTT,CASSLGAGGGNTGELFF
-,-,TRBJ2-3,TRBV18,TGTGCCAGCTCACCACGGTCCAAAGGGGCCACAGATACGCAGTATTTT,CASSPRSKGATDTQYF
-,-,TRBJ2-7,TRBV14,TGTGCCAGCAGCCACGAGAGGGTCCCCTACGAGCAGTACTTC,CASSHERVPYEQYF
TRBD1,few,TRBJ1-3,TRBV4-1,TGCGCCAGCAGCCAAGCAGAGGACAGGATCAGCTCTGGAAACACCATATATTTT,CASSQAEDRISSGNTIYF
TRBD1,many,TRBJ1-6,TRBV20-1,TGCAGTGCACCCGTCGGGACAGTCGATAATTCACCCCTCCACTTT,CSAPVGTVDNSPLHF
TRBD1,-,TRBJ1-5,TRBV9,TGTGCCAGCAGCCGGGGGGGGACAGGACTTAATCAGCCCCAGCATTTT,CASSRGGTGLNQPQHF
-,many,TRBJ2-5,TRBV19,TGTGCCAGTAGAAACTCATTCATTCGGCGGACAGAAGAGACCCAGTACTTC,CASRNSFIRRTEETQYF
TRBD1,once,TRBJ1-5,TRBV5-5,TGTGCCAGCAGCTCCTTACAAACCCCAGGGGGGGGAAATCAGCCCCAGCATTTT,CASSSLQTPGGGNQPQHF
-,many,TRBJ2-7,TRBV28,TGTGCCAGCAGTTCCCTAAGGGCTCCTGTGTACGAGCAGTACTTC,CASSSLRAPVYEQYF
-,many,TRBJ1-1,TRBV4-3,TGCGCCAGCAGCCAAGGCCTGACCCAGGTTACTGAAGCTTTCTTT,CASSQGLTQVTEAFF
TRBD2,-,TRBJ2-3,TRBV28,TGTGCCAGCAGACGGGGTGCTAGCGGGAGTTACACAGATACGCAGTATTTT,CASRRGASGSYTDTQYF
TRBD2,many,TRBJ2-1,TRBV7-9,TGTGCCAGCAGCTGGAGTCTGGCGGGAGGGCCTTACAATGAGCAGTTCTTC,CASSWSLAGGPYNEQFF
-,many,TRBJ2-7,TRBV3-1,TGTGCCAGCAGCCATGGTAGCACACTGGGCACCTACGAGCAGTACTTC,CASSHGSTLGTYEQYF
-,many,TRBJ2-3,TRBV28,TGTGCCAGCAGTGCATCAGACACAGATACGCAGTATTTT,CASSASDTDTQYF
-,-,TRBJ1-5,TRBV19,TGTGCCAGTAGAGACTTTAAAGGACGGACCAATCAGCCCCAGCATTTT,CASRDFKGRTNQPQHF
TRBD2,many,TRBJ2-1,TRBV5-1,TGCGCCAGCAGCTTTCGGGGGGAGAATGAGCAGTTCTTC,CASSFRGENEQFF
-,many,TRBJ2-3,TRBV2,TGTGCCAGCAGTGGACCCACCGGCACGCAGTATTTT,CASSGPTGTQYF
-,many,TRBJ2-1,TRBV7-2,TGTGCCAGCAGCCCGCGGGTTGGGTCTGAGCAGTTCTTC,CASSPRVGSEQFF
TRBD2,-,TRBJ2-3,TRBV2,TGTGCCAGCACCGGGACTAGCGGGAGTAAATCAGATACGCAGTATTTT,CASTGTSGSKSDTQYF
-,many,TRBJ2-7,TRBV6-1,TGTGCCAGCAACAGGGATCACGAGCAGTACTTC,CASNRDHEQYF
TRBD2,many,TRBJ2-7,TRBV7-2,TGTGCCAGCAGCTTAAGGACTAGCGGCTCCTACGAGCAGTACTTC,CASSLRTSGSYEQYF
-,many,TRBJ2-7,TRBV2,TGTGCCAGCAGTGCACTAGCCAACTACGAGCAGTACTTC,CASSALANYEQYF
-,many,TRBJ1-2,TRBV2,TGTGCCAGCAGTGAAACCCGTACCGGGACGTTATATGGCTACACCTTC,CASSETRTGTLYGYTF
TRBD1,-,TRBJ1-4,TRBV4-2,TGTGCCAGCAGCCAAGATCCGACAGGGTCAATCGGAAAACTGTTTTTT,CASSQDPTGSIGKLFF
-,many,TRBJ2-1,TRBV28,TGTGCCAGCAGCCTCTATGACCCGTGGGGGGCGCGGGACAATGAGCAGTTCTTC,CASSLYDPWGARDNEQFF
-,many,TRBJ2-7,TRBV29-1,TGCAGCGTTAGAAACTCCCAGGGCCGGGACTCCTACGAGCAGTACTTC,CSVRNSQGRDSYEQYF
-,-,TRBJ2-3,TRBV4-2,TGTGCCAGCAGCCACTATCTAGAGGGAAGTCCGCCGTATTTT,CASSHYLEGSPPYF
TRBD2,few,TRBJ2-4,TRBV6-1,TGTGCCAGCAGCACCCGGACTAGCGGGAGATTGAACATTCAGTACTTC,CASSTRTSGRLNIQYF
TRBD1,few,TRBJ1-1,TRBV30,TGTGCCTGGAGTACGACACCTTTGACAGGGGGAACTGAAGCTTTCTTT,CAWSTTPLTGGTEAFF
TRBD2,many,TRBJ2-1,TRBV7-2,TGTGCCAGCAGCTTAGTCGCCGGGACTAGGGGTGGGCAGTTCTTC,CASSLVAGTRGGQFF
-,-,TRBJ2-3,TRBV6-1,TGTGCCAGCAGATTAAGAGCTTTTATTGATACGCAGTATTTT,CASRLRAFIDTQYF
TRBD2,many,TRBJ2-7,TRBV7-9,TGTGCCAGCAGCTTAGCGCGGGCTAGCGGGAGTGGTTACGAGCAGTACTTC,CASSLARASGSGYEQYF
TRBD1,few,TRBJ2-4,TRBV5-8,TGTGCCAGCAGCCGTGACCGGGCAGGGGGCATTCAGTACTTC,CASSRDRAGGIQYF
TRBD2,few,TRBJ2-2,TRBV6-1,TGTGCCAGCAGACCTCCGGGACTAGCGGGAGTCGGAAACACCGGGGAGCTGTTTTTT,CASRPPGLAGVGNTGELFF
-,-,TRBJ2-7,TRBV5-1,TGCGCCAGCAGCACCCTTGGCGGCAGCCACTACGAGCAGTACTTC,CASSTLGGSHYEQYF
TRBD1,-,TRBJ1-1,TRBV12-3/TRBV12-4,TGTGCCAGCAGTTTAGGAGGGGGACAGGGAGGAACTGAAGCTTTCTTT,CASSLGGGQGGTEAFF
TRBD1,many,TRBJ1-5,TRBV20-1,TGCAGTGCTAGAGTGTTGGGGGACAGCCTCAATCAGCCCCAGCATTTT,CSARVLGDSLNQPQHF
-,many,TRBJ2-7,TRBV6-2/TRBV6-3,TGTGCCAGCAGTCGATCAACTAGGGGACCCTACGAGCAGTACTTC,CASSRSTRGPYEQYF
TRBD2,many,TRBJ2-1,TRBV20-1,TGCAGTGCTAGAGGGCGGGGACTAGCGAATTACAATGAGCAGTTCTTC,CSARGRGLANYNEQFF
-,many,TRBJ2-1,TRBV11-3,TGTGCCAGCAGCTTAGGGGGGGCTACCCGGAATGAGCAGTTCTTC,CASSLGGATRNEQFF
-,many,TRBJ2-3,TRBV20-1,TGCAGTGCTAGAGGCCACTTTAGCGGACCTAGCACAGATACGCAGTATTTT,CSARGHFSGPSTDTQYF
-,few,TRBJ1-2,TRBV7-9,TGTGCCAGCAGCTTAGCGACCGGCGGCTATGGCTACACCTTC,CASSLATGGYGYTF
-,many,TRBJ2-7,TRBV5-5,TGTGCCAGCAGGTTTAACACAGGGTGGAACTACGAGCAGTACTTC,CASRFNTGWNYEQYF